In its sample, the clone carrying this T cell receptor (beta chain) was seen a few times. These data are taken from a study of early stage breast cancer tumors. Blood replicates held 0.5 ug DNA, tumor or normal breast around 1.5 ug, two each. Some clones are missing from TCRdb's copy, which holds only in-frame ones; the method was immunoSEQ multiplex PCR. The top ten clones hold around 9.5% of a sample with fewer than 25,000 clones, about 70% of them seen once. The sequence derives from a person between 55 and 69 years old with breast cancer. What was sequenced was breast tumor tissue.

As DNA, the CDR3 is TGTGCCAGCAGTTACGGGCGAAATGAGCAGTTCTTC. Its translation is CASSYGRNEQFF. This chain links TRBV6-5 with TRBJ2-1, with D unclear. The germline V gene has CDR1 MNHEY and CDR2 SVGAGI. Trimming pared 2 bases from V and 7 bases from J, leaving 6 bases between. CDR3 size: 12 residues.